The clone carrying this T cell receptor (beta chain) was picked up a small number of times. Its antigen is currently unknown. The data were taken from a study of T-cell reconstitution after alpha-beta-depleted transplantation in children. V was trimmed by 7 bases and J by 0 bases, leaving 10 bases between them. Germline CDR1 reads SNHLY; CDR2 reads FYNNEI. The CDR3 has 14 amino acids. Points from the study as a whole: Several hundred expanded graft clones reportedly supplied alpha-beta T cells about two months after transplant. Recipient T cells and thymic progenitors that survived were the source of the high TCRbeta diversity seen at day 60 in some patients. Diversity and T-cell counts at one year after transplant derived mostly from new T cells.

Construction of the TCRbeta library involved unique molecular identifiers. TCRdb analysed the PCR reads with MiXCR anew, one entry per CDR3 protein. The sample carries around 80,000 distinct CDR3 sequences, 18% recorded once. This TCR came from a male patient under 10 years old who had a stem cell transplant for acute lymphoblastic leukemia, so the T cells may come from the graft donor. Sequencing used PBMCs, mostly from graft donor cells, obtained 360 days after TCRalphabeta/CD19-depleted stem cell transplant. The rearrangement uses TRBV2 and TRBJ1-5, with D unresolved. The CDR3 coding sequence is TGTGCCAGCAACCGTCAACTTAGCAATCAGCCCCAGCATTTT. This encodes CASNRQLSNQPQHF. The full variable domain, rest sourced from reference TRBV2 and TRBJ1-5, is EPEVTQTPSHQVTQMGQEVILRCVPISNHLYFYWYRQILGQKVEFLVSFYNNEISEKSEIFDDQFSVERPDGSNFTLKIRSTKLEDSAMYFCASNRQLSNQPQHFGDGTRLSIL.